Following are 11 T cell receptor beta chains from one sample sequenced in a study of cytomegalovirus exposure and HLA in healthy donors. Primers: 60 Vbeta forward and 13 Jbeta reverse. Measured with immunoSEQ multiplex PCR; TCRdb has only the in-frame clones, and not every one. Among 50,000 or so clones listed, roughly 53% were seen once. The sample was PBMCs. All receptors derive from a human donor in good health.

This clone was recorded once. The chain employs TRBV2 and TRBJ1-2, with D possibly being TRBD1 (6 bases). CDR3 length: 15 residues. The germline gives CDR1 SNHLY, CDR2 FYNNEI. Trimming removed 6 bases at V and 3 bases at J, with 17 bases between. CDR3 DNA sequence: TGTGCCAGCAGGACAGGCCACCTTCCCTACTATGGCTACACCTTC. It specifies CASRTGHLPYYGYTF.

The CDR3 DNA reads TGTGCCAGCAGCCAATCTAGGACAGAGAACACCGGGGAGCTGTTTTTT. It specifies CASSQSRTENTGELFF. The chain has TRBV4-2 and TRBJ2-2, with D maybe TRBD1 (6 bases). The CDR3 is 16 amino acids. V was cut by 2 bases and J by 1 base, with 11 bases left in between. The germline gives CDR1 LGHNA, CDR2 YNFKEQ.

This clone has only a few counts. The chain joins TRBV5-6 to TRBJ2-7; 13 bases line up with TRBD2. This CDR3 is built from 17 residues. Germline assignment: CDR1 SGHDT and CDR2 YYEEEE. V lost 1 base, J lost 5 bases, and 9 bases stayed unmatched. CDR3 residues: CASSLTSGGAGGDEQYF. The CDR3 nucleotides read TGTGCCAGCAGCTTGACTAGCGGGGGGGCCGGAGGGGACGAGCAGTACTTC.

The CDR3 DNA follows: TGTGCCTGGAGCAGCAGGCAGGGGACACCCCTCCACTTT. Its translation: CAWSSRQGTPLHF. The chain joins TRBV30 to TRBJ1-6; D possibly corresponds to TRBD1 (6 bases). Germline V CDR1 and CDR2: GTSNPN, SVGIG (reference sequence). CDR3 length: 13 amino acids. The V and J ends lost 3 bases and 11 bases respectively, with 14 bases between them.

There are a few counts of this clone. The chain employs TRBV2 and TRBJ1-1; D is perhaps TRBD1 (5 bases). This CDR3 comprises 14 residues. CDR1 is SNHLY and CDR2 is FYNNEI in the germline V gene. Trimming took 1 base from V and 1 from J, leaving 7 bases between them. The CDR3 nucleotides read TGTGCCAGCAGTGAAGACAGGAGGAACACTGAAGCTTTCTTT. Protein: CASSEDRRNTEAFF.

The chain carries TRBV7-9 and TRBJ1-1, with no clear D. From germline, CDR1 is SEHNR and CDR2 FQNEAQ (reference sequence). V lost 1 base, J lost 7 bases, and 7 bases lay in between. This CDR3 has 12 amino acids. As DNA, the CDR3 is TGTGCCAGCAGCTTAGGAGCGTTTGAAGCTTTCTTT. It encodes CASSLGAFEAFF.

This sequence joins TRBV6-5 and TRBJ2-7; D is perhaps TRBD2 (5 bases). CDR3 length: 14 residues. Germline values: CDR1 MNHEY, CDR2 SVGAGI. Trimming cost V 5 bases and J 2 bases, with 13 bases left between them. The chain's CDR3 is CASSPTDSPYEQYF. CDR3 nucleotides: TGTGCCAGCAGTCCTACGGACTCACCCTACGAGCAGTACTTC.

This clone showed up just a few times. The chain recombines TRBV28 with TRBJ1-5; a weak D match, TRBD1 (6 bases). The length of the CDR3 is 17 residues. Deletions cut 10 bases from V and 0 bases from J, with 22 bases between. CDR1 is MDHEN and CDR2 is SYDVKM in the germline V gene. The CDR3 DNA follows: TGTGCCATAAAGGAGGCAGGGGCAGGATATAGCAATCAGCCCCAGCATTTT. Translating gives CAIKEAGAGYSNQPQHF.

The V and J genes are TRBV4-1 and TRBJ2-5; D is unclear. There are 14 residues in the CDR3. V was shortened by 1 base and J by 0 bases, with 6 bases between the two germline ends. CDR1 is MGHRA, CDR2 YSYEKL, per germline. CDR3 in amino acids: CASSQAAHQETQYF. As DNA, the CDR3 is TGCGCCAGCAGCCAAGCAGCGCACCAAGAGACCCAGTACTTC.

V and J are TRBV9 and TRBJ2-2; D is uncertain. CDR1 is SGDLS, CDR2 YYNGEE, per germline. Trimming shortened V by 0 bases and J by 4 bases, and 10 bases separated the two germline ends. CDR3 length equals 15 residues. CDR3 loop: CASSVGATGTGELFF. Here the CDR3 DNA reads TGTGCCAGCAGCGTAGGGGCAACCGGCACCGGGGAGCTGTTTTTT.

In its sample, this clone was seen a few times. The genes are TRBV2 and TRBJ2-2; weak D call: TRBD2 (7 bases). With 5 bases removed from V and 2 bases from J, the gap between germline ends came to 15 bases. The CDR3 sequence is 16 residues long. CDR1 SNHLY and CDR2 FYNNEI come from the germline V gene. The CDR3 sequence is CASSTRGGRNTGELFF. The CDR3 bases are TGTGCCAGCAGTACGCGCGGGGGCCGAAACACCGGGGAGCTGTTTTTT.